This T cell receptor beta chain is from a study of T cell responses to AZD1222 COVID-19 vaccine. Broader study findings: It was only after the peak T cell response that any repertoires were sampled. Across the whole spike, CD4 TCRs peaked at regions 160-218 and 743-854. Close to half of all spike-specific TCRs reportedly target regions of the variants that are unmutated. White British people made up most donors, females outnumbered males, and clonal diversity was possibly underestimated.

Sequencing used immunoSEQ multiplex PCR; TCRdb keeps in-frame clones, though not all of them. The table shows about 200,000 clones, with 90% to 95% occurring only once. Germline-derived CDR1 and CDR2 are SGHVS and FNYEAQ. V was trimmed by 0 bases and J by 0 bases, leaving 5 bases between them. The CDR3 spans 15 residues. As regards this clone: The antigen remains undetermined.

The sequences come from peripheral blood, collected on day 0 of MenACWY control vaccination. This sequence was found in an adult in good health. The V gene is TRBV7-6, the J gene TRBJ1-4, with D unresolved. The CDR3 region is CASSLAVATNEKLFF. The CDR3 coding sequence is TGTGCCAGCAGCTTAGCGGTTGCAACTAATGAAAAACTGTTTTTT.